Each of the 20 T cell receptor beta chains below was sequenced from the same sample in a study of blood T cells in healthy people across ages. Next came a second PCR, run for about 7 to 11 cycles, which used a sample-barcoded 5' primer along with a J-beta primer mix. TCRdb reanalysed the 5' RACE reads using MiXCR and keeps one entry per CDR3 protein. Of hundreds of thousands of distinct CDR3 sequences in the sample, about half are singletons; the top ten hold over 15%. Sequencing was performed on blood. The receptors stem from a man aged 80 or over in good health.

This chain links TRBV27 with TRBJ2-7; 8 nucleotides match TRBD1. This CDR3 is 14 amino acids long. Germline CDR1 and CDR2: MNHEY and SMNVEV (reference sequence). J gave up 2 bases and V 6 bases, and 6 bases lay outside the gene matches. In nucleotides, the CDR3 is TGTGCCAGCAGGATACAGGGGGGTGCCTACGAGCAGTACTTC. Amino acid sequence: CASRIQGGAYEQYF.

The chain recombines TRBV24-1 with TRBJ2-1, with 9 bases that match TRBD2. The CDR3 is 16 residues long. The germline CDR1 and CDR2 sequences are KGHDR and SFDVKD. V was pared by 6 bases and J by 4 bases, with 9 bases of the junction left unmatched. This CDR3 reads CATSRIAGENYNEQFF. The CDR3 coding sequence is TGTGCCACCAGTAGAATAGCGGGAGAGAATTACAATGAGCAGTTCTTC.

In its sample, this clonotype was seen a few times. The chain combines TRBV29-1 with TRBJ2-7; possible D gene TRBD2, 6 bases. The length of the CDR3 is 12 residues. V was pared by 3 bases and J by 1 base, with 7 bases between. CDR1 is SQVTM, CDR2 ANQGSEA, per germline. CDR3: CSVDGGSYEQYF. CDR3 sequence (DNA): TGCAGCGTTGACGGGGGATCCTACGAGCAGTACTTC.

This clonotype was detected only once. The rearrangement uses TRBV7-9 and TRBJ2-7, with a possible D match to TRBD2 (6 bases). Germline assignment: CDR1 SEHNR and CDR2 FQNEAQ (reference sequence). The V end was cut by 5 bases, the J end by 4 bases, with 12 bases between. The CDR3 is made up of 13 amino acids. In DNA, the CDR3 is TGTGCCAGCAGCCCTTCTAGCGAATACGAGCAGTACTTC. Its translation: CASSPSSEYEQYF.

V gene TRBV7-2 combines with J gene TRBJ2-1; D remains unclear. The CDR3 totals 16 residues. V gave up 2 bases and J gave up 0 bases, with 11 bases separating them. Germline CDR1 reads SGHTA; CDR2 reads FQGNSA. The CDR3 loop reads CASSLSRTSSYNEQFF. The CDR3 DNA follows: TGTGCCAGCAGCTTAAGTCGGACCAGCTCCTACAATGAGCAGTTCTTC. The variable domain in full, with the rest retrieved from reference TRBV7-2 and TRBJ2-1, is GAGVSQSPSNKVTEKGKDVELRCDPISGHTALYWYRQSLGQGLEFLIYFQGNSAPDKSGLPSDRFSAERTGGSVSTLTIQRTQQEDSAVYLCASSLSRTSSYNEQFFGPGTRLTVL.

The chain combines TRBV5-1 with TRBJ1-1, with 11 bases aligning to TRBD1. The CDR3 consists of 16 residues. V shed 4 bases, J shed 1 base, and the junction held 6 bases outside the gene matches. Germline CDR1 reads SGHRS; CDR2 reads YFSETQ. For the CDR3, the DNA is TGCGCCAGCAGCCCTTGGACAGGGGGCCGGAACACTGAAGCTTTCTTT. The encoded protein is CASSPWTGGRNTEAFF.

This chain connects TRBV7-2 to TRBJ2-5; 9 nucleotides align to TRBD1. The germline V gene has CDR1 SGHTA and CDR2 FQGNSA. The CDR3 runs 16 residues. V shed 4 bases, J shed 0 bases, and the junction held 6 bases outside the gene matches. This CDR3 is CASSSGTGIYQETQYF. CDR3 DNA sequence: TGTGCCAGCAGCTCCGGGACAGGGATCTACCAAGAGACCCAGTACTTC.

A few counts support this clonotype. CDR3 sequence reads: CSVENLGFGSVLSQAFF. The CDR3 nucleotides are TGCAGCGTTGAAAACCTGGGATTTGGGTCCGTCCTTTCCCAAGCTTTCTTT. The V and J genes are TRBV29-1 and TRBJ1-1; no clear D gene. The CDR3 totals 17 residues. With 2 bases removed from V and 9 bases from J, the gap between germline ends came to 28 bases. Germline CDR1 reads SQVTM; CDR2 reads ANQGSEA.

This clonotype was observed a single time. The V call is TRBV29-1, the J call TRBJ1-1; maybe TRBD1 (5 bases). CDR1 SQVTM and CDR2 ANQGSEA come from the germline V gene. This CDR3 is built from 10 residues. V was cut by 6 bases and J by 8 bases, with 10 bases left in between. CDR3 in amino acids: CSVGEREAFF. CDR3 nucleotide sequence: TGCAGCGTGGGGGAGCGCGAAGCTTTCTTT.

The V and J genes are TRBV4-2 and TRBJ2-7, with TRBD2 as a possible D gene (6 bases). CDR3 size: 16 residues. The V end lost 4 bases, the J end lost 7 bases, and 23 bases lay between the germline ends. Germline CDR1 and CDR2: LGHNA and YNFKEQ. CDR3 DNA: TGTGCCAGCAGCCGGGACGCTAGCGACTCCTACAATGAGCAGTACTTC. This sequence encodes CASSRDASDSYNEQYF.

The chain combines TRBV7-2 with TRBJ2-7; D is tentatively TRBD1 or TRBD2 (5 bases each). Trimming cost V 1 base and J 3 bases, with 13 bases left between them. This CDR3 contains 15 residues. The germline V gene has CDR1 SGHTA and CDR2 FQGNSA. CDR3 coding DNA: TGTGCCAGCAGCTTAGATAGGGGAGTTGGCTACGAGCAGTACTTC. Protein sequence: CASSLDRGVGYEQYF.

The chain joins TRBV6-6 to TRBJ2-1; TRBD1 aligns across 7 bases. The V segment lost 6 bases and the J segment 8 bases; nucleotides outside the gene matches: 10. Germline V gene lookup returns CDR1 MNHNY and CDR2 SVGAGI (reference sequence). The CDR3 runs 14 residues. Here the CDR3 reads CASSRQGPIDEQFF. As DNA, the CDR3 is TGTGCCAGCAGCAGACAGGGCCCCATCGATGAGCAGTTCTTC.

This chain connects TRBV2 to TRBJ2-3; possible D gene TRBD1, 6 bases. The V end was cut by 2 bases, the J end by 6 bases, with 12 bases between. From germline, CDR1 is SNHLY and CDR2 FYNNEI. CDR3 length equals 14 residues. Here the CDR3 DNA reads TGTGCCAGCAGTGAAACAGGGATGAAGGATACGCAGTATTTT. Translation: CASSETGMKDTQYF.

This clonotype was counted only a few times. The rearrangement uses TRBV29-1 and TRBJ2-1; D might be TRBD2 (5 bases). CDR1 SQVTM and CDR2 ANQGSEA come from the germline V gene. This CDR3 contains 16 residues. Trimming stripped 1 base from V and 2 bases from J, with 15 bases between. CDR3 sequence reads: CSVEGIQRTPYNEQFF. The CDR3 DNA follows: TGCAGCGTTGAAGGAATACAGCGGACGCCCTACAATGAGCAGTTCTTC.

The chain combines TRBV18 with TRBJ1-4, with D uncertain. The CDR3 runs 16 residues. V lost 1 base to trimming and J lost 8 bases, with 17 bases between them. Germline V gene lookup returns CDR1 KGHSH and CDR2 LQKENI. The CDR3 is CASSPQDPLSAEKLFF. The CDR3 coding sequence is TGTGCCAGCTCACCACAGGACCCCCTGAGTGCCGAAAAACTGTTTTTT. Full variable domain (outside the CDR3, taken from reference TRBV18 and TRBJ1-4): NAGVMQNPRHLVRRRGQEARLRCSPMKGHSHVYWYRQLPEEGLKFMVYLQKENIIDESGMPKERFSAEFPKEGPSILRIQQVVRGDSAAYFCASSPQDPLSAEKLFFGSGTQLSVL.

This clonotype was detected a few times. The rearrangement uses TRBV5-1 and TRBJ2-1; 9 bases fit TRBD2. The CDR3 covers 14 residues. V was clipped by 0 bases and J by 10 bases; unmatched bases: 5. The germline V gene encodes CDR1 SGHRS and CDR2 YFSETQ. The CDR3 nucleotides read TGCGCCAGCAGCTTGGTTAGCGGGAGAGGGGAGCAGTTCTTC. It translates to CASSLVSGRGEQFF.

This clonotype was detected ten times or more. V is TRBV7-9 and J is TRBJ1-1, with 7 bases aligning to TRBD1. CDR1 is SEHNR and CDR2 is FQNEAQ in the germline V gene (reference sequence). The V and J ends lost 6 bases and 2 bases, in that order; junction bases with no gene match: 12. CDR3 length equals 16 residues. The CDR3 nucleotides are TGTGCCAGCAGACTATACCCCGGGACAGTCAACACTGAAGCTTTCTTT. Translation: CASRLYPGTVNTEAFF.

The genes are TRBV7-8 and TRBJ1-2, with 8 bases matching TRBD1. The CDR3 has 13 residues. The V gene's germline CDR1 is SGHVS and CDR2 FQNEAQ. Germline trimming cut 5 bases from V and 8 bases from J; bases unmatched to any gene: 7. As DNA, the CDR3 is TGTGCCAGCAGCCTCGGACAGGGTTGGGGCTACACCTTC. It encodes CASSLGQGWGYTF.

This clonotype showed up just a few times. The chain combines TRBV7-2 with TRBJ2-5; D perhaps matches TRBD1 (5 bases). Trimming stripped 0 bases from V and 5 bases from J, with 10 bases between. Germline V gives CDR1 SGHTA, CDR2 FQGNSA. The CDR3 loop spans 14 amino acids. CDR3 in DNA: TGTGCCAGCAGCTTAGCGTCTCCAGGGGAGACCCAGTACTTC. Protein product: CASSLASPGETQYF.

The J gene is TRBJ2-7, the V gene TRBV24-1; 9 nucleotides agree with TRBD1. The J segment lost 3 bases and the V segment lost 10 bases, leaving 6 bases of the junction unmatched. Germline assignment: CDR1 KGHDR and CDR2 SFDVKD. This CDR3 is 13 amino acids long. The CDR3 loop reads CATLRDRVYEQYF. CDR3 nucleotide sequence: TGTGCCACACTCCGGGACAGGGTCTACGAGCAGTACTTC.